The 31 T cell receptor beta chains presented below share a single source sample, sequenced in a study of beta chain features in type 1 diabetes. Expressed TCRB transcripts got sequenced, as all isolated RNA was reverse transcribed. The assay was immunoSEQ multiplex PCR, and TCRdb's table has in-frame clones only and misses some. Here the sample spans roughly 240,000 clones, 68% being singletons. Sequencing was done on a sample of naive CD4+ T cells from blood. These receptors were collected from a man aged 30-40 years in good health.

The rearrangement links TRBV25-1 to TRBJ2-7; TRBD1 aligns across 10 bases. Trimming removed 7 bases from V and 5 bases from J; junction bases left unmatched: 11. Germline values: CDR1 MGHDK, CDR2 SYGVNS. The CDR3 is 15 residues long. The CDR3 protein is CASTLPRDRGNEQYF. The CDR3 DNA reads TGTGCCAGCACCCTCCCCCGGGACAGGGGCAACGAGCAGTACTTC.

This chain connects TRBV25-1 to TRBJ2-3; perhaps TRBD1 as D (7 bases). The CDR3 loop spans 15 amino acids. CDR1 and CDR2 (germline): MGHDK, SYGVNS. Trimming removed 6 bases from V and 2 bases from J, with 15 bases in between. The CDR3 region has the DNA TGTGCCAGCAGCAGGAGGGACAGAGACACAGATACGCAGTATTTT. The encoded protein is CASSRRDRDTDTQYF.

J is TRBJ2-7 and V is TRBV29-1; D not certain. Trimming stripped 3 bases from V and 6 bases from J, with 9 bases between. Germline CDR1 and CDR2: SQVTM and ANQGSEA. The CDR3 is made up of 11 amino acids. The CDR3 reads CSVDVRREQYF. DNA for the CDR3: TGCAGCGTTGATGTTCGGCGCGAGCAGTACTTC.

V usage is TRBV30 and J usage is TRBJ2-2; D gene ambiguous. Germline V gives CDR1 GTSNPN, CDR2 SVGIG (reference sequence). Trimming removed 4 bases from V and 0 bases from J, with 9 bases in between. This CDR3 has 14 amino acids. CDR3 DNA sequence: TGTGCCTGGACCGGCACAGCGAACACCGGGGAGCTGTTTTTT. Translation gives CAWTGTANTGELFF.

About this clone itself: This CDR3 is also generated by other DNA sequences in the sample. The genes are TRBV7-9 and TRBJ2-3; unclear D gene. Germline V gives CDR1 SEHNR, CDR2 FQNEAQ (reference sequence). Trimming stripped 0 bases from V and 6 bases from J, with 7 bases between. The CDR3 is made up of 13 amino acids. The CDR3 region is CASSLAGSDTQYF. The CDR3 DNA follows: TGTGCCAGCAGCTTAGCTGGCTCGGATACGCAGTATTTT.

The chain carries TRBV10-3 and TRBJ1-2; no clear D. V lost 3 bases and J 4 bases, leaving 9 bases between the germline ends. Per the germline V gene, CDR1 is ENHRY and CDR2 is SYGVKD. The CDR3 sequence is 13 residues long. As DNA, the CDR3 is TGTGCCATCAGTGATCGGGGATCCTATGGCTACACCTTC. Its translation: CAISDRGSYGYTF.

The genes are TRBV29-1 and TRBJ2-7; no reliable D call. There are 14 residues in the CDR3. Between the trimmed V and J ends, which lost 0 bases and 2 bases, there was a span of 11 bases. Germline V gives CDR1 SQVTM, CDR2 ANQGSEA. CDR3 loop: CSVEDQSLAYEQYF. For the CDR3, the DNA is TGCAGCGTTGAAGATCAGTCATTAGCCTACGAGCAGTACTTC.

A note on this clone: This sample also contains other DNA sequences that code for the same CDR3. This sequence joins TRBV30 and TRBJ1-2; D gene ambiguous. This CDR3 has 13 residues. Germline V gives CDR1 GTSNPN, CDR2 SVGIG (reference sequence). V lost 0 bases to trimming and J lost 0 bases, with 5 bases between them. In DNA, the CDR3 is TGTGCCTGGAGTGTGGGCACTAACTATGGCTACACCTTC. Protein product: CAWSVGTNYGYTF.

The rearrangement uses TRBV30 and TRBJ2-1, with 12 nucleotides matching TRBD2. This CDR3 contains 13 residues. The germline CDR1 and CDR2 sequences are GTSNPN and SVGIG (reference sequence). J was trimmed by 8 bases and V by 5 bases; bases with no gene match: 4. The CDR3 sequence is CAWGLAGRYEQFF. CDR3 bases: TGTGCCTGGGGACTAGCGGGGAGGTATGAGCAGTTCTTC.

The V and J genes are TRBV5-6 and TRBJ1-2; a weak D match, TRBD1 (6 bases). V was pared by 4 bases and J by 6 bases, with 13 bases between. The CDR3 consists of 13 residues. Per germline, CDR1 SGHDT and CDR2 YYEEEE. The CDR3 protein is CASSPTGKDGYTF. CDR3 DNA sequence: TGTGCCAGCAGCCCAACAGGGAAAGATGGCTACACCTTC.

This chain connects TRBV19 to TRBJ2-7, with 8 positions matching TRBD2. The germline CDR1 and CDR2 sequences are LNHDA and SQIVND (reference sequence). The CDR3 is 12 amino acids. V trimming: 7 bases; J trimming: 5 bases; junction bases outside the gene matches: 4. The CDR3 here is CASNSGNHEQYF. CDR3 sequence (DNA): TGTGCCAGTAATAGCGGGAACCACGAGCAGTACTTC.

CDR3 bases: TGTGCCAGCGGTTCCGGGACATACAATGAGCAGTTCTTC. As protein: CASGSGTYNEQFF. The rearrangement uses TRBV9 and TRBJ2-1; weak D call: TRBD1 (6 bases). The V gene's germline CDR1 is SGDLS and CDR2 YYNGEE. There are 13 residues in the CDR3. V lost 7 bases and J 4 bases, leaving 12 bases between the germline ends.

The rearrangement joins TRBV30 to TRBJ2-3; D may be TRBD1 (7 bases). V lost 2 bases, J lost 5 bases, and 20 bases lay in between. CDR3 length: 16 amino acids. Germline-derived CDR1 and CDR2 are GTSNPN and SVGIG (reference sequence). CDR3 protein: CAWSTGQVPRGDTQYF. In DNA, the CDR3 is TGTGCCTGGAGTACAGGACAGGTCCCGCGGGGAGATACGCAGTATTTT.

CDR3 sequence: CASSPRLAGATETQYF. In nucleotides, the CDR3 is TGTGCCAGCTCACCGCGACTAGCGGGGGCTACGGAGACCCAGTACTTC. The gene calls are TRBV18 and TRBJ2-5, with 12 nucleotides matching TRBD2. The germline V gene encodes CDR1 KGHSH and CDR2 LQKENI. The CDR3 is made up of 16 amino acids. J gave up 5 bases and V 3 bases, and 7 bases lay outside the gene matches.

The rearrangement uses TRBV30 and TRBJ2-7, with 8 bases identical to TRBD1. V lost 2 bases, J lost 2 bases, and 14 bases stayed unmatched. CDR3 length equals 17 residues. CDR1 GTSNPN and CDR2 SVGIG come from the germline V gene (reference sequence). CDR3 residues: CAWSLGLPGGTPYEQYF. Here the CDR3 DNA reads TGTGCCTGGAGTTTGGGTCTACCAGGGGGCACTCCCTACGAGCAGTACTTC. Full variable domain (rest looked up from reference TRBV30 and TRBJ2-7): SQTIHQWPATLVQPVGSPLSLECTVEGTSNPNLYWYRQAAGRGLQLLFYSVGIGQISSEVPQNLSASRPQDRQFILSSKKLLLSDSGFYLCAWSLGLPGGTPYEQYFGPGTRLTVT.

This chain connects TRBV29-1 to TRBJ2-7, with D unresolved. Germline loops: CDR1 SQVTM, CDR2 ANQGSEA. The CDR3 is made up of 10 amino acids. Trimming took 8 bases from V and 3 from J, leaving 8 bases between them. This chain's CDR3 is CSTWSYEQYF. CDR3 DNA sequence: TGCAGCACCTGGAGCTACGAGCAGTACTTC.

The CDR3 reads CASSSATGVTEAFF. CDR3 DNA: TGTGCCAGCTCGTCAGCGACAGGAGTCACTGAAGCTTTCTTT. The rearrangement links TRBV18 to TRBJ1-1; D possibly corresponds to TRBD1 (6 bases). Trimming shortened V by 6 bases and J by 4 bases, and 15 bases separated the two germline ends. The CDR3 is made up of 14 amino acids. Germline-derived CDR1 and CDR2 are KGHSH and LQKENI.

This chain uses TRBV30 with TRBJ2-5; D may be TRBD1 (5 bases). Trimming stripped 4 bases from V and 2 bases from J, with 11 bases between. CDR1 GTSNPN and CDR2 SVGIG come from the germline V gene (reference sequence). The CDR3 totals 13 residues. CDR3 in amino acids: CAWMGQAQETQYF. The DNA of the CDR3 is TGTGCCTGGATGGGGCAAGCGCAAGAGACCCAGTACTTC.

The rearrangement uses TRBV29-1 and TRBJ2-1, with a possible D match to TRBD1 (8 bases). The CDR3 spans 14 residues. The germline V and J ends were trimmed by 7 bases and 8 bases, with 21 bases remaining between them. Germline V gene sequence: CDR1 SQVTM, CDR2 ANQGSEA. The CDR3 is CSAPGGGSIYEQFF. CDR3 DNA sequence: TGCAGCGCCCCAGGGGGCGGGAGTATATATGAGCAGTTCTTC.

This clone has a handful of counts. The chain employs TRBV19 and TRBJ2-1, with 11 bases that match TRBD2. Germline V gives CDR1 LNHDA, CDR2 SQIVND (reference sequence). The CDR3 has 15 amino acids. V dropped 4 bases and J dropped 8; count of bases not matched to a gene: 7. CDR3 sequence reads: CASSTSSGRSYEQFF. Here the CDR3 DNA reads TGTGCCAGTAGTACCTCTAGCGGGAGGAGCTATGAGCAGTTCTTC. Supplemented by reference TRBV19 and TRBJ2-1, the full variable domain reads DGGITQSPKYLFRKEGQNVTLSCEQNLNHDAMYWYRQDPGQGLRLIYYSQIVNDFQKGDIAEGYSVSREKKESFPLTVTSAQKNPTAFYLCASSTSSGRSYEQFFGPGTRLTVL.

J is TRBJ2-3 and V is TRBV2, with a possible D match to TRBD1 (5 bases). The CDR3 extends over 12 amino acids. Germline CDR1 SNHLY, CDR2 FYNNEI. V lost 6 bases and J lost 4, with 8 bases in between. The CDR3 nucleotides are TGTGCCAGCAGAGCAGGGTCAGATACGCAGTATTTT. Protein product: CASRAGSDTQYF.

This sequence joins TRBV29-1 and TRBJ2-7; 7 bases fit TRBD1. The CDR3 is 13 residues long. J gave up 3 bases and V 6 bases, and 8 bases lay outside the gene matches. CDR1 is SQVTM and CDR2 is ANQGSEA in the germline V gene. In DNA form, the CDR3 reads TGCAGCGTAGGACGCGGACAGGACTACGAGCAGTACTTC. Translation: CSVGRGQDYEQYF.

This sequence joins TRBV5-1 and TRBJ2-7, with 8 bases fitting TRBD2. J gave up 3 bases and V 1 base, and 3 bases lay outside the gene matches. The CDR3 extends over 14 amino acids. Germline V gene sequence: CDR1 SGHRS, CDR2 YFSETQ. CDR3 protein: CASSLQGLVYEQYF. CDR3 sequence (DNA): TGCGCCAGCAGCTTGCAGGGACTAGTCTACGAGCAGTACTTC.

The gene calls are TRBV2 and TRBJ2-4; tentatively, D is TRBD2 (5 bases). The CDR3 runs to 15 residues. V lost 4 bases and J lost 5, with 15 bases in between. Germline values: CDR1 SNHLY, CDR2 FYNNEI. CDR3: CASSVNPGWENIQYF. CDR3 in DNA: TGTGCCAGCAGTGTAAATCCGGGATGGGAAAACATTCAGTACTTC.

This clone was found once. The chain joins TRBV5-1 to TRBJ2-1; D is undetermined. The CDR3 runs to 14 residues. Trimming left V 0 bases short and J 6 bases short, with 10 bases between. The V gene's germline CDR1 is SGHRS and CDR2 YFSETQ. CDR3 DNA sequence: TGCGCCAGCAGCTTGGGGGCCGCAGCCAATGAGCAGTTCTTC. It codes for CASSLGAAANEQFF.

The rearrangement links TRBV9 to TRBJ2-1; D unclear. The ends were cut back, 0 bases at V and 0 bases at J, with 7 bases in the middle. CDR3 length: 15 residues. Looked up from germline, CDR1 is SGDLS and CDR2 is YYNGEE. In DNA, the CDR3 is TGTGCCAGCAGCGTAGCAGCAACCTCCTACAATGAGCAGTTCTTC. Translation gives CASSVAATSYNEQFF.

This clone was found a few times. Other DNA sequences in the same sample also yield this CDR3. This chain uses TRBV29-1 with TRBJ1-5; 8 bases are shared with TRBD1. CDR3 size: 13 residues. The germline V gene encodes CDR1 SQVTM and CDR2 ANQGSEA. Trimming took 4 bases from V and 3 from J; bases not matched to a gene: 2. CDR3 amino acids: CSVAGGFNQPQHF. DNA of the CDR3: TGCAGCGTTGCAGGGGGCTTCAATCAGCCCCAGCATTTT. The variable domain in full, completed from reference TRBV29-1 and TRBJ1-5, reads SAVISQKPSRDICQRGTSLTIQCQVDSQVTMMFWYRQQPGQSLTLIATANQGSEATYESGFVIDKFPISRPNLTFSTLTVSNMSPEDSSIYLCSVAGGFNQPQHFGDGTRLSIL.

The V and J genes are TRBV5-1 and TRBJ2-2; D tentatively fits TRBD1 or TRBD2 (6 bases each). Between the trimmed V and J ends, which lost 0 bases and 3 bases, there was a span of 12 bases. CDR1 and CDR2 (germline): SGHRS, YFSETQ. The CDR3 runs 16 residues. CDR3 protein: CASSLVGGAYTGELFF. In DNA, the CDR3 is TGCGCCAGCAGCTTGGTCGGGGGCGCTTACACCGGGGAGCTGTTTTTT.

This chain joins TRBV7-2 and TRBJ2-1; D is possibly TRBD2 (6 bases). The CDR3 runs 15 residues. Germline V gives CDR1 SGHTA, CDR2 FQGNSA. Between the trimmed V and J ends, which lost 5 bases and 0 bases, there was a span of 11 bases. For the CDR3, the DNA is TGTGCCAGCAGCCCGGAGGGGTCCTCCTACAATGAGCAGTTCTTC. Its protein product is CASSPEGSSYNEQFF.

A few counts support this clone. The genes are TRBV21-1 and TRBJ2-5; the listed D gene, TRBD2, was not tested against the DNA. TRBV21-1 is a known pseudogene. The CDR3 runs to 16 residues. The CDR3 DNA sequence: TGTGCCAGCAGTTGGTGGCAAGCGGGAGGCCACGGGACCCAGTACTTC. This codes for CASSWWQAGGHGTQYF.

This clone was counted between two and nine times. V usage is TRBV9 and J usage is TRBJ2-5; TRBD1 matches 8 bases. The CDR3 has 13 residues. Trimming at V came to 3 bases and at J to 5 bases, leaving 3 bases not matched to a gene. The germline V gene has CDR1 SGDLS and CDR2 YYNGEE. CDR3 protein: CASSGDRGETQYF. The DNA of the CDR3 is TGTGCCAGCAGCGGAGACAGGGGCGAGACCCAGTACTTC.